A selection of T cell receptor beta chains follows, all from one sample in a study of T cell repertoires in cytomegalovirus infection. No antigen has been identified for these receptors. One entry per CDR3 protein results from TCRdb running MiXCR on the reads. The repertoire holds a few hundred thousand distinct CDR3 sequences, with 30% to 35% as singletons. Sequenced material: cultured PBMCs, taken from culture after CMV antigen stimulation. All receptors come from a human donor in good health (CMV status not recorded). Some clones in this sample may be carry-over from other donors' samples. CDR3s include the opening cysteine and the closing phenylalanine or tryptophan. A D gene is named only where the DNA matches it firmly. Clone size is given for some rows only: seen once, a few or many times, or a class if the clone is expanded.

D	V	size	J	CDR3	DNA
TRBD1	TRBV10-3	.	TRBJ2-1	CAISAGQGYDEQFF	TGTGCCATCAGTGCGGGACAGGGGTACGATGAGCAGTTCTTC
TRBD2	TRBV11-2	few	TRBJ2-1	CASSKTSDEQFF	TGTGCCAGCAGCAAGACTAGCGATGAGCAGTTCTTC
.	TRBV29-1	.	TRBJ2-3	CSVVGDTQYF	TGCAGCGTTGTCGGAGATACGCAGTATTTT
.	TRBV7-6	.	TRBJ2-1	CASSLLARGVRQFF	TGTGCCAGCAGCTTATTGGCCAGGGGAGTTCGGCAGTTCTTC
TRBD2	TRBV27	.	TRBJ2-5	CASSLIPPSGSRRETQYF	TGTGCCAGCAGTTTAATCCCCCCTAGCGGGAGCCGTAGAGAGACCCAGTACTTC
.	TRBV7-6	.	TRBJ1-5	CASSLDAVNSNQPQHF	TGTGCCAGCAGCTTAGATGCGGTAAATAGCAATCAGCCCCAGCATTTT
.	TRBV12-5	.	TRBJ2-2	CASGLHGGGELFF	TGTGCTAGTGGTTTGCACGGGGGCGGGGAGCTGTTTTTT
.	TRBV7-8	few	TRBJ2-3	CASRLGVEDTQYF	TGTGCCAGCAGACTAGGCGTCGAAGATACGCAGTATTTT
.	TRBV7-2	few	TRBJ2-2	CASSFRASNTGELFF	TGTGCCAGCAGCTTTCGGGCTTCGAACACCGGGGAGCTGTTTTTT
.	TRBV4-3	.	TRBJ2-4	CASSQELGWGDIQYF	TGCGCCAGCAGCCAAGAGTTGGGGTGGGGCGACATTCAGTACTTC
TRBD1	TRBV7-8	.	TRBJ1-1	CASSLAQGGNTEAFF	TGTGCCAGCAGCTTAGCGCAGGGGGGGAACACTGAAGCTTTCTTT
.	TRBV7-6	.	TRBJ2-3	CASSSDINTQYF	TGTGCCAGCAGCTCCGACATAAATACGCAGTATTTT
TRBD2	TRBV7-6	many	TRBJ2-6	CASSLITSGRATGANVLTF	TGTGCCAGCAGCTTGATAACTAGCGGGAGGGCCACTGGGGCCAACGTCCTGACTTTC
.	TRBV7-9	.	TRBJ1-1	CASSEDTGKNTEAFF	TGTGCCAGCAGCGAGGATACAGGGAAAAACACTGAAGCTTTCTTT
TRBD2	TRBV2	.	TRBJ2-4	CASERDGENIQYF	TGTGCCAGCGAGCGGGACGGGGAGAACATTCAGTACTTC
.	TRBV12-3/TRBV12-4	.	TRBJ2-2	CASSLGDRRAWHTGELFF	TGTGCCAGCAGTTTAGGGGACCGGAGGGCGTGGCACACCGGGGAGCTGTTTTTT
.	TRBV7-8	many	TRBJ2-1	CASSLMTPPAHEQFF	TGTGCCAGCAGCTTAATGACTCCTCCCGCACATGAGCAGTTCTTC
.	TRBV7-3	.	TRBJ1-1	CASSLGQGPNTEAFF	TGTGCCAGCAGCTTAGGCCAGGGGCCGAACACTGAAGCTTTCTTT
.	TRBV7-9	many	TRBJ2-3	CASSDLTDTQYF	TGTGCCAGCAGCGATCTCACAGATACGCAGTATTTT
.	TRBV7-8	.	TRBJ1-4	CASSLGVSGGKNYNEKLFF	TGTGCCAGCAGCTTAGGGGTTTCGGGAGGAAAGAATTATAATGAAAAACTGTTTTTT
TRBD1	TRBV4-3	.	TRBJ1-2	CASSSGWTGTSYTF	TGCGCCAGCAGCTCGGGCTGGACAGGTACGAGCTACACCTTC
.	TRBV7-2	many	TRBJ2-5	CASSLVAPAGGQYF	TGTGCCAGCAGCTTAGTGGCGCCGGCCGGTGGGCAGTACTTC
.	TRBV20-1	.	TRBJ2-1	CSSTRGANYNEQFF	TGCAGTTCTACGAGGGGGGCGAACTACAATGAGCAGTTCTTC
.	TRBV27	.	TRBJ1-5	CASRGLMVGSNQPQHF	TGTGCCAGCAGGGGGCTTATGGTCGGGAGCAATCAGCCCCAGCATTTT
.	TRBV7-2	many	TRBJ1-4	CASSPPPTNEKLFF	TGTGCCAGCAGCCCCCCTCCTACTAATGAAAAACTGTTTTTT
.	TRBV7-2	many	TRBJ1-1	CASSRAYRQPEAFF	TGTGCCAGCAGCCGAGCGTACCGTCAACCTGAAGCTTTCTTT